This is a list of T cell receptor beta chains from one sample in a study of blood T cell repertoires in COVID-19. The table came from immunoSEQ multiplex PCR; TCRdb's copy has only in-frame clones and leaves some out. The repertoire consists of around 170,000 clones, with roughly four fifths occurring once and the leading ten covering approximately 6.2%. The sequenced sample was peripheral blood. These receptor sequences come from a woman between 40 and 50 years old with acute or convalescent COVID-19. The CDR3 runs from the conserved cysteine through the conserved F or W. Each record gives: V gene, clone size, D gene, J gene, CDR3 protein, CDR3 DNA. D genes are given only for firm matches. Size tells how often a clone was seen (once, few, many) or the class of an expanded clone, and some rows leave it out.

V gene: TRBV7-6
clone size: .
D gene: TRBD2
J gene: TRBJ2-2
CDR3 protein: CASSRSGGSGELFF
CDR3 DNA: TGTGCCAGCAGCCGGTCCGGGGGGTCCGGGGAGCTGTTTTTT

V gene: TRBV19
clone size: .
D gene: TRBD2
J gene: TRBJ2-1
CDR3 protein: CASTLAGGNSYNEQFF
CDR3 DNA: TGTGCCAGTACACTAGCGGGAGGGAACTCCTACAATGAGCAGTTCTTC

V gene: TRBV7-9
clone size: few
D gene: TRBD1
J gene: TRBJ1-2
CDR3 protein: CASSTRDSYGYTF
CDR3 DNA: TGTGCCAGCAGCACCCGGGACAGCTATGGCTACACCTTC

V gene: TRBV27
clone size: .
D gene: .
J gene: TRBJ2-2
CDR3 protein: CATSSFRGLNTGELFF
CDR3 DNA: TGTGCCACCTCATCTTTCAGGGGATTGAACACCGGGGAGCTGTTTTTT

V gene: TRBV30
clone size: .
D gene: .
J gene: TRBJ1-6
CDR3 protein: CAWNGDRYNSPLHF
CDR3 DNA: TGTGCCTGGAACGGGGATAGGTATAATTCACCCCTCCACTTT

V gene: TRBV10-3
clone size: .
D gene: TRBD1
J gene: TRBJ2-7
CDR3 protein: CAISALGTGEPYEQYF
CDR3 DNA: TGTGCCATCAGTGCGCTAGGGACAGGTGAGCCCTACGAGCAGTACTTC

V gene: TRBV2
clone size: few
D gene: .
J gene: TRBJ1-2
CDR3 protein: CASSAYGGLGRYTF
CDR3 DNA: TGTGCCAGCAGTGCTTATGGGGGCCTCGGTCGCTACACCTTC

V gene: TRBV6-5
clone size: .
D gene: .
J gene: TRBJ1-5
CDR3 protein: CASNQRGMWQPQHF
CDR3 DNA: TGTGCCAGCAATCAAAGGGGGATGTGGCAGCCCCAGCATTTT

V gene: TRBV27
clone size: .
D gene: .
J gene: TRBJ2-3
CDR3 protein: CASSLWGGRTDTQYF
CDR3 DNA: TGTGCCAGCAGTTTATGGGGGGGGCGGACAGATACGCAGTATTTT

V gene: TRBV5-4
clone size: .
D gene: TRBD2
J gene: TRBJ2-1
CDR3 protein: CASSLGLRGSSYNEQFF
CDR3 DNA: TGTGCCAGCAGCTTGGGGTTACGCGGGAGTTCCTACAATGAGCAGTTCTTC

V gene: TRBV5-6
clone size: .
D gene: TRBD2
J gene: TRBJ2-3
CDR3 protein: CASSLGLAGGSDTQYF
CDR3 DNA: TGTGCCAGCAGCTTGGGGCTAGCGGGAGGGTCAGATACGCAGTATTTT

V gene: TRBV6-6
clone size: .
D gene: TRBD1
J gene: TRBJ1-2
CDR3 protein: CASIHRTGQNYGYTF
CDR3 DNA: TGTGCCAGCATCCACAGGACAGGGCAAAACTATGGCTACACCTTC

V gene: TRBV5-4
clone size: .
D gene: .
J gene: TRBJ1-1
CDR3 protein: CASSSALRGTYTEAFF
CDR3 DNA: TGTGCCAGCAGCTCGGCCCTAAGGGGGACGTACACTGAAGCTTTCTTT

V gene: TRBV7-2
clone size: .
D gene: .
J gene: TRBJ2-1
CDR3 protein: CASSLGSSFNNEQFF
CDR3 DNA: TGTGCCAGCAGCTTAGGGAGTTCGTTCAACAATGAGCAGTTCTTC

V gene: TRBV2
clone size: .
D gene: .
J gene: TRBJ2-1
CDR3 protein: CASSSRVNSYNEQFF
CDR3 DNA: TGTGCCAGTAGCTCGAGGGTTAACTCCTACAATGAGCAGTTCTTC

V gene: TRBV10-3
clone size: .
D gene: TRBD1
J gene: TRBJ1-3
CDR3 protein: CAISQTGGENTIYF
CDR3 DNA: TGTGCCATCAGCCAGACAGGGGGCGAAAACACCATATATTTT

V gene: TRBV6-1
clone size: .
D gene: .
J gene: TRBJ2-7
CDR3 protein: CASSDMGAGYYEQYF
CDR3 DNA: TGTGCCAGCAGTGACATGGGCGCAGGGTACTACGAGCAGTACTTC

V gene: TRBV28
clone size: .
D gene: TRBD2
J gene: TRBJ2-1
CDR3 protein: CASSLARLAFYNEQFF
CDR3 DNA: TGTGCCAGCAGTTTAGCCCGACTAGCGTTCTACAATGAGCAGTTCTTC

V gene: TRBV2
clone size: .
D gene: .
J gene: TRBJ1-2
CDR3 protein: CAGGREGYYTF
CDR3 DNA: TGTGCCGGGGGGCGGGAGGGCTACTACACCTTC

V gene: TRBV2
clone size: .
D gene: .
J gene: TRBJ2-4
CDR3 protein: CASSAGVAKNIQYF
CDR3 DNA: TGTGCCAGCAGTGCCGGAGTAGCCAAAAACATTCAGTACTTC

V gene: TRBV18
clone size: .
D gene: TRBD2
J gene: TRBJ2-3
CDR3 protein: CASSPLAGGTDTQYF
CDR3 DNA: TGTGCCAGCTCCCCCCTAGCGGGGGGCACAGATACGCAGTATTTT

V gene: TRBV28
clone size: .
D gene: TRBD1
J gene: TRBJ1-3
CDR3 protein: CASSPTGYDVGNTIYF
CDR3 DNA: TGTGCCAGCAGCCCGACAGGGTACGATGTTGGAAACACCATATATTTT

V gene: TRBV27
clone size: .
D gene: .
J gene: TRBJ2-7
CDR3 protein: CASRSGLTYEQYF
CDR3 DNA: TGTGCCAGCAGGTCTGGCTTAACCTACGAGCAGTACTTC

V gene: TRBV6-5
clone size: .
D gene: TRBD1
J gene: TRBJ2-3
CDR3 protein: CASSYSGQGTKDTQYF
CDR3 DNA: TGTGCCAGCAGTTACTCGGGACAGGGTACGAAAGATACGCAGTATTTT

V gene: TRBV20-1
clone size: few
D gene: .
J gene: TRBJ1-1
CDR3 protein: CSASQGGVTEAFF
CDR3 DNA: TGCAGTGCTAGTCAGGGAGGAGTAACTGAAGCTTTCTTT

V gene: TRBV5-6
clone size: .
D gene: .
J gene: TRBJ1-1
CDR3 protein: CASSSTLNTEAFF
CDR3 DNA: TGTGCCAGCAGCTCGACACTGAACACTGAAGCTTTCTTT

V gene: TRBV29-1
clone size: few
D gene: TRBD2
J gene: TRBJ2-3
CDR3 protein: CSVAGADTQYF
CDR3 DNA: TGCAGCGTCGCGGGGGCAGATACGCAGTATTTT

V gene: TRBV12-3/TRBV12-4
clone size: .
D gene: .
J gene: TRBJ2-1
CDR3 protein: CASNRGNEQFF
CDR3 DNA: TGTGCCAGCAATCGGGGGAATGAGCAGTTCTTC

V gene: TRBV27
clone size: .
D gene: TRBD2
J gene: TRBJ2-1
CDR3 protein: CASSRLAVDEQFF
CDR3 DNA: TGTGCCAGCAGTCGACTAGCGGTCGATGAGCAGTTCTTC

V gene: TRBV12-3/TRBV12-4
clone size: .
D gene: .
J gene: TRBJ1-6
CDR3 protein: CASSGSNNSPLHF
CDR3 DNA: TGTGCCAGTTCCGGGTCTAATAATTCACCCCTCCACTTT

V gene: TRBV2
clone size: .
D gene: TRBD2
J gene: TRBJ2-1
CDR3 protein: CARGGLEGPYNEQFF
CDR3 DNA: TGTGCCAGGGGGGGGTTGGAGGGTCCCTACAATGAGCAGTTCTTC

V gene: TRBV29-1
clone size: few
D gene: .
J gene: TRBJ1-1
CDR3 protein: CSVGAAPNTEAFF
CDR3 DNA: TGCAGCGTTGGAGCAGCGCCAAACACTGAAGCTTTCTTT

V gene: TRBV6-6
clone size: .
D gene: TRBD1
J gene: TRBJ2-1
CDR3 protein: CASRRTGNEQFF
CDR3 DNA: TGTGCCAGCAGAAGGACAGGGAATGAGCAGTTCTTC

V gene: TRBV5-4
clone size: .
D gene: TRBD1
J gene: TRBJ2-1
CDR3 protein: CASGRTGYNEQFF
CDR3 DNA: TGTGCCAGCGGAAGGACAGGGTACAATGAGCAGTTCTTC

V gene: TRBV4-1
clone size: .
D gene: .
J gene: TRBJ1-3
CDR3 protein: CASSQGPIGNTIYF
CDR3 DNA: TGCGCCAGCAGCCAAGGCCCTATAGGAAACACCATATATTTT

V gene: TRBV7-9
clone size: .
D gene: TRBD1
J gene: TRBJ2-5
CDR3 protein: CASTRDSWTQYF
CDR3 DNA: TGTGCCAGCACCAGGGACAGCTGGACCCAGTACTTC

V gene: TRBV6-5
clone size: .
D gene: TRBD2
J gene: TRBJ2-2
CDR3 protein: CASREGVTGELFF
CDR3 DNA: TGTGCCAGCCGGGAGGGGGTTACCGGGGAGCTGTTTTTT

V gene: TRBV30
clone size: .
D gene: .
J gene: TRBJ1-1
CDR3 protein: CAWSTGPEAFF
CDR3 DNA: TGTGCCTGGAGTACAGGCCCCGAAGCTTTCTTT

V gene: TRBV7-3
clone size: .
D gene: TRBD2
J gene: TRBJ2-3
CDR3 protein: CASSPQLAGTDTQYF
CDR3 DNA: TGTGCCAGCAGCCCACAACTAGCGGGCACAGATACGCAGTATTTT

V gene: TRBV6-1
clone size: .
D gene: .
J gene: TRBJ1-2
CDR3 protein: CASSERGGLNYGYTF
CDR3 DNA: TGTGCCAGCAGTGAACGTGGCGGATTAAACTATGGCTACACCTTC

V gene: TRBV28
clone size: .
D gene: TRBD2
J gene: TRBJ2-1
CDR3 protein: CASSLIVGGRDNEQFF
CDR3 DNA: TGTGCCAGCAGTTTAATCGTTGGCGGGAGGGACAATGAGCAGTTCTTC

V gene: TRBV5-1
clone size: .
D gene: TRBD1
J gene: TRBJ2-5
CDR3 protein: CASSLEGAKTQYF
CDR3 DNA: TGCGCCAGCAGCCTAGAGGGGGCGAAGACCCAGTACTTC

V gene: TRBV5-5
clone size: .
D gene: TRBD1
J gene: TRBJ1-5
CDR3 protein: CASSRTGQPQHF
CDR3 DNA: TGTGCCAGCAGCCGGACAGGTCAGCCCCAGCATTTT

V gene: TRBV28
clone size: .
D gene: .
J gene: TRBJ1-2
CDR3 protein: CASSLSRSSYGYTF
CDR3 DNA: TGTGCCAGCAGTCTAAGCCGCTCATCCTATGGCTACACCTTC

V gene: TRBV19
clone size: .
D gene: TRBD1
J gene: TRBJ1-1
CDR3 protein: CASSYGQGVPEAFF
CDR3 DNA: TGTGCCAGTAGTTACGGACAGGGGGTTCCTGAAGCTTTCTTT

V gene: TRBV19
clone size: few
D gene: .
J gene: TRBJ1-5
CDR3 protein: CASSGETGPRRPQHF
CDR3 DNA: TGTGCCAGTAGCGGGGAGACAGGCCCCAGACGGCCCCAGCATTTT

V gene: TRBV24-1
clone size: .
D gene: .
J gene: TRBJ2-1
CDR3 protein: CATRSAQTLYNEQFF
CDR3 DNA: TGTGCCACCCGTTCGGCACAGACATTATACAATGAGCAGTTCTTC

V gene: TRBV7-3
clone size: .
D gene: .
J gene: TRBJ1-1
CDR3 protein: CASSLYGTDYTEAFF
CDR3 DNA: TGTGCCAGCAGCTTATACGGCACCGACTACACTGAAGCTTTCTTT

V gene: TRBV7-2
clone size: .
D gene: .
J gene: TRBJ2-4
CDR3 protein: CASSLMANRIQYF
CDR3 DNA: TGTGCCAGCAGCCTCATGGCAAACCGCATTCAGTACTTC

V gene: TRBV27
clone size: once
D gene: .
J gene: TRBJ2-5
CDR3 protein: CASSLSQTHSSGITQYF
CDR3 DNA: TGTGCCAGCAGTTTATCCCAAACACATTCGTCAGGGATCACCCAGTACTTC

V gene: TRBV5-8
clone size: .
D gene: TRBD1
J gene: TRBJ2-3
CDR3 protein: CASSLAGQGTDTQYF
CDR3 DNA: TGTGCCAGCAGCTTGGCGGGACAGGGCACAGATACGCAGTATTTT

V gene: TRBV2
clone size: .
D gene: TRBD1
J gene: TRBJ1-2
CDR3 protein: CASSAWTGFGGYTF
CDR3 DNA: TGTGCCAGCAGCGCCTGGACAGGGTTTGGTGGCTACACCTTC

V gene: TRBV7-6
clone size: .
D gene: TRBD2
J gene: TRBJ2-2
CDR3 protein: CASSVPGLEWIGEFGTGELFF
CDR3 DNA: TGTGCCAGCAGCGTCCCGGGACTAGAATGGATAGGGGAATTTGGAACCGGGGAGCTGTTTTTT